A single sample gave rise to the 15 T cell receptor beta chains below, sequenced in a study of cytomegalovirus exposure and HLA in healthy donors. A multiplex PCR was run with 60 Vbeta primers and 13 Jbeta primers. Some clones are missing from TCRdb's copy, which holds only in-frame ones; the method was immunoSEQ multiplex PCR. The sample has over 150,000 clones; 65% to 90% are singletons. The sample comprised PBMCs. The receptor source for this set is a man aged 50-60 years in good health and CMV-seropositive.

The chain carries TRBV4-1 and TRBJ2-5; no clear D gene. CDR1 is MGHRA and CDR2 is YSYEKL in the germline V gene. Trimming left V 1 base short and J 1 base short, with 16 bases between. The CDR3 covers 17 residues. The CDR3 nucleotides are TGCGCCAGCAGCCAAGGGGTAAATCAGGCCCTCCAAGAGACCCAGTACTTC. It specifies CASSQGVNQALQETQYF.

The chain has TRBV30 and TRBJ1-5; TRBD1 aligns across 7 bases. The germline CDR1 and CDR2 sequences are GTSNPN and SVGIG (reference sequence). There are 13 residues in the CDR3. V was clipped by 6 bases and J by 1 base; unmatched bases: 3. The CDR3, as DNA: TGTGCCTGTAGACAGGGAAGCAATCAGCCCCAGCATTTT. Protein product: CACRQGSNQPQHF.

This chain joins TRBV18 and TRBJ1-5; weak D call: TRBD1 (5 bases). Trimming removed 2 bases at V and 3 bases at J, with 8 bases between. CDR3 size: 14 residues. CDR1 and CDR2 from the germline V gene are KGHSH and LQKENI. The CDR3 DNA follows: TGTGCCAGCTCACCAGGGGCGGACAATCAGCCCCAGCATTTT. Amino acids: CASSPGADNQPQHF.

This clone was seen more than once but under ten times. J is TRBJ2-1 and V is TRBV7-9; D is possibly TRBD2 (5 bases). Germline CDR1 reads SEHNR; CDR2 reads FQNEAQ (reference sequence). This CDR3 is 15 amino acids long. The ends were cut back, 5 bases at V and 9 bases at J, with 20 bases in the middle. DNA of the CDR3: TGTGCCAGCAGCGAACGGACCGATCGGGCGGGTGAGCAGTTCTTC. This gives the protein CASSERTDRAGEQFF.

V and J are TRBV7-2 and TRBJ2-7, with 8 bases lining up with TRBD2. Germline values: CDR1 SGHTA, CDR2 FQGNSA. This CDR3 contains 15 residues. After removal of 2 bases from V and 3 bases from J, the junction contained 6 bases not matched to a gene. The CDR3 DNA reads as TGTGCCAGCAGCTTAATGCTAACTAGCGGCTACGAGCAGTACTTC. Its translation is CASSLMLTSGYEQYF. Drawing the rest from reference TRBV7-2 and TRBJ2-7, the complete variable domain is GAGVSQSPSNKVTEKGKDVELRCDPISGHTALYWYRQSLGQGLEFLIYFQGNSAPDKSGLPSDRFSAERTGGSVSTLTIQRTQQEDSAVYLCASSLMLTSGYEQYFGPGTRLTVT.

The genes are TRBV19 and TRBJ2-1; TRBD2 aligns across 8 bases. Germline V CDR1 and CDR2: LNHDA, SQIVND (reference sequence). The CDR3 extends over 16 amino acids. V was pared by 8 bases and J by 8 bases, with 17 bases of the junction left unmatched. CDR3 sequence: CASYPGGVAGFYEQFF. DNA for the CDR3: TGTGCCAGTTACCCCGGAGGAGTAGCGGGATTCTATGAGCAGTTCTTC.

This clone was detected once. The rearrangement links TRBV25-1 to TRBJ2-1; perhaps TRBD2 as D (6 bases). Trimming left V 0 bases short and J 5 bases short, with 14 bases between. The CDR3 is 16 amino acids. Germline lookup yields CDR1 MGHDK and CDR2 SYGVNS. CDR3 DNA sequence: TGTGCCAGCAGTGAATACTGGAGGGTGGGCCACAATGAGCAGTTCTTC. It is translated as CASSEYWRVGHNEQFF. Full variable domain (rest looked up from reference TRBV25-1 and TRBJ2-1): EADIYQTPRYLVIGTGKKITLECSQTMGHDKMYWYQQDPGMELHLIHYSYGVNSTEKGDLSSESTVSRIRTEHFPLTLESARPSHTSQYLCASSEYWRVGHNEQFFGPGTRLTVL.

The chain uses TRBV4-2 and TRBJ2-7, with D uncertain. Germline V lookup: CDR1 LGHNA, CDR2 YNFKEQ. CDR3 length: 13 residues. Trimming cost V 4 bases and J 6 bases, with 13 bases left between them. The CDR3 bases are TGTGCCAGCAGCCTCGCCCAGTCGGGCGAGCAGTACTTC. As protein: CASSLAQSGEQYF.

This clone was recorded only once. The chain carries TRBV13 and TRBJ2-3, with TRBD2 matching over 9 bases. The CDR3 has 16 residues. J lost 2 bases, V lost 5 bases, and 8 bases had no gene match. From germline, CDR1 is PRHDT and CDR2 FYEKMQ (reference sequence). DNA of the CDR3: TGTGCCAGCAGCCCCGTAGCGGGGGACCCCACAGATACGCAGTATTTT. As protein: CASSPVAGDPTDTQYF.

This clone appeared a single time. The chain recombines TRBV4-3 with TRBJ2-3, with TRBD2 identical over 7 bases. The CDR3 runs 13 residues. V gave up 0 bases and J gave up 15 bases; unmatched junction bases: 9. Looked up from germline, CDR1 is LGHNA and CDR2 is YSLEER. The CDR3 reads CASSQDQGLILYF. In DNA, the CDR3 is TGCGCCAGCAGCCAAGATCAGGGACTAATTCTCTATTTT.

In its sample, this clone was seen a few times. This chain connects TRBV19 to TRBJ1-1; 8 bases line up with TRBD1. V lost 4 bases and J lost 6; bases outside the gene matches: 7. From germline, CDR1 is LNHDA and CDR2 SQIVND (reference sequence). The CDR3 has 14 amino acids. CDR3 region: CASSRTGRFAEAFF. The DNA of the CDR3 is TGTGCCAGTAGTAGGACAGGGAGGTTCGCTGAAGCTTTCTTT.

The chain recombines TRBV10-3 with TRBJ2-5; TRBD2 aligns across 7 bases. The CDR3 totals 15 residues. The germline gives CDR1 ENHRY, CDR2 SYGVKD. J lost 7 bases, V lost 6 bases, and 14 bases had no gene match. For the CDR3, the DNA is TGTGCCATCAGAGCTAGCGGAGCCCTCCCATGGACCCAGTACTTC. Translated: CAIRASGALPWTQYF.

This clone was found a few times. CDR3 nucleotide sequence: TGTGCCTGGAGTAGGGGGATCTCCTACAATGAGCAGTTCTTC. Residues: CAWSRGISYNEQFF. The V gene is TRBV30, the J gene TRBJ2-1; TRBD1 might be the D (6 bases). The CDR3 contains 14 residues. The V end was cut by 2 bases, the J end by 0 bases, with 8 bases between. Looked up from germline, CDR1 is GTSNPN and CDR2 is SVGIG (reference sequence).

The chain couples TRBV9 to TRBJ1-6; possibly TRBD1 for D (6 bases). There are 17 residues in the CDR3. V was clipped by 3 bases and J by 10 bases, with 23 bases between them. From germline, CDR1 is SGDLS and CDR2 YYNGEE. CDR3 in DNA: TGTGCCAGCAGCGCAGGGGTATATGAACCAGGGGAGTCACCCCTCCACTTT. Translation: CASSAGVYEPGESPLHF. Combining the CDR3 with reference TRBV9 and TRBJ1-6 gives the whole variable domain DSGVTQTPKHLITATGQRVTLRCSPRSGDLSVYWYQQSLDQGLQFLIQYYNGEERAKGNILERFSAQQFPDLHSELNLSSLELGDSALYFCASSAGVYEPGESPLHFGNGTRLTVT.

This chain connects TRBV18 to TRBJ2-5; D is uncertain. Germline CDR1 KGHSH, CDR2 LQKENI. Trimming pared 1 base from V and 7 bases from J, leaving 13 bases between. The CDR3 has 14 residues. The CDR3 region is CASSPLLQLRTQYF. CDR3 nucleotides: TGTGCCAGCTCACCACTTTTACAGCTCAGGACCCAGTACTTC.